This T cell receptor beta chain was identified during a study of spatial heterogeneity in lung cancer. MiXCR, run by TCRdb on the 5' RACE reads, gives a single entry per CDR3 protein. The sample has tens of thousands of distinct CDR3 sequences, 13% seen once. The V and J ends lost 3 bases and 9 bases, in that order; junction bases with no gene match: 7. There are 14 residues in the CDR3. This clonotype has ten or more counts. Time point given: sample taken at primary tumor resection. From tumor, nontumor lung or frozen PBMC, whole RNA was taken unsorted for sequencing. The TCR comes from a male donor with early-stage non-small cell lung cancer. This chain uses TRBV12-3 or TRBV12-4 with TRBJ2-1; 8 bases match TRBD2. Sequences were derived from PBMCs, sampled at surgery. For the CDR3, the DNA is TGTGCCAGCAGTTTGACGGGAGGGCCGGTTGAGCAGTTCTTC. As protein: CASSLTGGPVEQFF.